In this sample, the clone carrying this T cell receptor beta chain turned up a few times. V lost 3 bases and J lost 3; bases outside the gene matches: 8. The length of the CDR3 is 15 residues. Germline CDR1 is SGHNT and CDR2 is YYREEE (reference sequence). TCRdb processed the RT-PCR reads anew with MiXCR; each CDR3 protein has one entry. The top ten hold 3.6% of the sample, which has about 700,000 distinct CDR3 sequences, 12% to 15% seen once. The genes are TRBV5-4 and TRBJ1-2, with TRBD1 identical over 7 bases. The sample consisted of memory CD4+ T cells from blood. The receptor was derived from a female donor in good health, serving as a healthy control. The CDR3 sequence is CASSYGQVGYYGYTF. Written as DNA, the CDR3 is TGTGCCAGCAGCTATGGACAGGTGGGGTACTATGGCTACACCTTC.